One and the same sample provided the 9 T cell receptor beta chains below, sequenced in a study of blood T cells in healthy people across ages (dated by TCRdb to between 2014 and 2016). Library method: 5' RACE. The instrument given in TCRdb is Illumina HiSeq 2500. The second PCR ran for roughly 6 to 11 cycles and used a J-beta primer mix along with a sample-barcoded 5' primer. TCRdb itself trimmed the public reads at Q25 with fastp, ran MiXCR and retained productive beta chains. Each CDR3 protein gets just one entry, which takes the most common genes and DNA from the rows behind it. The sample records around 900,000 distinct CDR3 sequences, roughly 51% of which are singletons. Clones ranked in the top ten supply around a fifth of the sample. The specimen sequenced was blood. The receptors here all came from a woman aged 60-70 years in good health.

This clonotype was counted between two and nine times. This rearrangement joins TRBV28 to TRBJ1-2; 7 positions agree with TRBD1. Per germline, CDR1 MDHEN and CDR2 SYDVKM. The CDR3 is 14 residues long. V was pared by 3 bases and J by 6 bases, with 7 bases of the junction left unmatched. CDR3 in DNA: TGTGCCAGCAGTTTGGGGGGACAGTACCATGGCTACACCTTC. This translates into CASSLGGQYHGYTF.

The CDR3 protein is CAIRSGRASYEQYF. CDR3 sequence (DNA): TGTGCCATCAGGAGCGGGCGAGCATCCTACGAGCAGTACTTC. The chain uses TRBV10-3 and TRBJ2-7, with D possibly being TRBD2 (6 bases). Trimming removed 6 bases at V and 1 base at J, with 13 bases between. Germline CDR1 is ENHRY and CDR2 is SYGVKD. CDR3 length: 14 residues.

The V and J genes are TRBV20-1 and TRBJ2-7, with TRBD1 as a possible D gene (5 bases). V was trimmed by 6 bases and J by 4 bases, leaving 16 bases between them. Germline-derived CDR1 and CDR2 are DFQATT and SNEGSKA (reference sequence). The CDR3 consists of 13 residues. The CDR3 region is CSAGQGNSYEQYF. For the CDR3, the DNA is TGCAGTGCCGGGCAGGGCAATTCGTACGAGCAGTACTTC.

This clonotype was counted once. The chain combines TRBV10-3 with TRBJ1-4, with 10 bases lining up with TRBD1. After removal of 4 bases from V and 3 bases from J, the junction contained 11 bases not matched to a gene. In germline, CDR1 is ENHRY, CDR2 SYGVKD. The CDR3 runs to 18 residues. In DNA, the CDR3 is TGTGCCATCAGTGCCACCGTGGGACAGGGGTCATCTAATGAAAAACTGTTTTTT. Its protein product is CAISATVGQGSSNEKLFF.

The V and J genes are TRBV20-1 and TRBJ1-2; no reliable D call. This CDR3 contains 14 residues. V was cut by 5 bases and J by 1 base, with 14 bases left in between. CDR1 DFQATT and CDR2 SNEGSKA come from the germline V gene (reference sequence). The CDR3 DNA sequence: TGCAGTGCTGCACGGGCCCTAGATAACTATGGCTACACCTTC. This codes for CSAARALDNYGYTF.

The chain has TRBV7-2 and TRBJ2-7, with D possibly matching TRBD1 (5 bases). The V gene lost 1 base and the J gene lost 1 base, with 11 bases spanning the gap. This CDR3 has 15 amino acids. Germline V gene data show CDR1 as SGHTA and CDR2 as FQGNSA. The DNA for the CDR3 is TGTGCCAGCAGCTTAGTTTTAACAGGATCCTACGAGCAGTACTTC. Translating gives CASSLVLTGSYEQYF.

The chain carries TRBV7-9 and TRBJ2-1; the D gene is possibly TRBD2 (5 bases). This CDR3 region has 17 residues. Germline loops: CDR1 SEHNR, CDR2 FQNEAQ (reference sequence). V was trimmed by 5 bases and J by 4 bases, leaving 21 bases between them. DNA of the CDR3: TGTGCCAGCAGCCCCGAGGGAGTGCGGCGAAAATACAATGAGCAGTTCTTC. Translation gives CASSPEGVRRKYNEQFF. The full variable domain, rest sourced from reference TRBV7-9 and TRBJ2-1, is DTGVSQNPRHKITKRGQNVTFRCDPISEHNRLYWYRQTLGQGPEFLTYFQNEAQLEKSRLLSDRFSAERPKGSFSTLEIQRTEQGDSAMYLCASSPEGVRRKYNEQFFGPGTRLTVL.

The chain combines TRBV27 with TRBJ2-1; D gene uncertain. CDR1 and CDR2 from the germline V gene are MNHEY and SMNVEV (reference sequence). This CDR3 has 17 amino acids. Trimming left V 3 bases short and J 1 base short, with 16 bases between. The chain's CDR3 is CASSFARTLGSYNEQFF. The DNA for the CDR3 is TGTGCCAGCAGTTTCGCCAGGACCTTAGGGTCCTACAATGAGCAGTTCTTC.

The chain uses TRBV28 and TRBJ1-5; a possible D gene is TRBD1 (5 bases). Germline assignment: CDR1 MDHEN and CDR2 SYDVKM. CDR3 length: 15 residues. V lost 3 bases and J lost 3, with 12 bases in between. The CDR3 bases are TGTGCCAGCAGTTTTGGGGGAACTACCAATCAGCCCCAGCATTTT. Translation: CASSFGGTTNQPQHF. Combining the CDR3 with reference TRBV28 and TRBJ1-5 gives the whole variable domain DVKVTQSSRYLVKRTGEKVFLECVQDMDHENMFWYRQDPGLGLRLIYFSYDVKMKEKGDIPEGYSVSREKKERFSLILESASTNQTSMYLCASSFGGTTNQPQHFGDGTRLSIL.